A single sample gave rise to the 22 T cell receptor beta chains below, sequenced in a study of regulatory T cells in long-lasting Graves disease. Sequencing libraries for TCR beta were prepared with iRepertoire HTBI primers and Arm-PCR of CDR3 regions. In TCRdb, the multiplex PCR reads were re-called with MiXCR into one record per CDR3 protein. The repertoire consists of more than 650,000 distinct CDR3 sequences, with 25% to 35% occurring once and the leading ten covering 40% to 55%. Time point in this sample: persistent/refractory GD, antithyroid drugs over 5 years with positive TRAb. RNA extracted from PBMCs served as the sequencing template. Material: peripheral blood mononuclear cells (PBMCs), obtained when the disease was refractory, from a patient treated with antithyroid drugs. These receptors all stem from a female donor with Graves disease.

This sequence joins TRBV7-9 and TRBJ2-7, with 11 bases matching TRBD1. V was pared by 1 base and J by 2 bases, with 10 bases of the junction left unmatched. Per the germline V gene, CDR1 is SEHNR and CDR2 is FQNEAQ (reference sequence). CDR3 length: 18 residues. For the CDR3, the DNA is TGTGCCAGCAGCTTAGAAGGTACCTGGGACAGGGGGGCCTACGAGCAGTACTTC. Its protein product is CASSLEGTWDRGAYEQYF. The entire variable domain, with the rest obtained from reference TRBV7-9 and TRBJ2-7, is as follows: DTGVSQNPRHKITKRGQNVTFRCDPISEHNRLYWYRQTLGQGPEFLTYFQNEAQLEKSRLLSDRFSAERPKGSFSTLEIQRTEQGDSAMYLCASSLEGTWDRGAYEQYFGPGTRLTVT.

The genes are TRBV20-1 and TRBJ1-5; 8 nucleotides align to TRBD1. In germline, CDR1 is DFQATT, CDR2 SNEGSKA (reference sequence). This CDR3 has 17 residues. Losses at the gene ends were 0 bases for V and 6 bases for J; bases not matched to a gene: 13. CDR3 amino acids: CSARDGQGARYTQPQHF. The CDR3 nucleotides read TGCAGTGCTAGAGATGGGCAGGGGGCAAGGTACACTCAGCCCCAGCATTTT.

The J gene is TRBJ2-2, the V gene TRBV6-2 or TRBV6-3, with 10 bases identical to TRBD1. The CDR3 loop spans 15 amino acids. In germline, CDR1 is MNHEY, CDR2 SVGEGT. V was pared by 5 bases and J by 6 bases, with 6 bases of the junction left unmatched. CDR3: CASSLTGGEAGELFF. CDR3 coding DNA: TGTGCCAGCAGTCTGACAGGGGGCGAGGCCGGGGAGCTGTTTTTT.

The J gene is TRBJ1-2, the V gene TRBV29-1, with D perhaps matching TRBD1 (5 bases). In germline, CDR1 is SQVTM, CDR2 ANQGSEA. Trimming stripped 0 bases from V and 2 bases from J, with 10 bases between. CDR3 length equals 14 residues. The CDR3 DNA reads as TGCAGCGTTGAAGATCTGGAGGGGAACTATGGCTACACCTTC. Amino acids: CSVEDLEGNYGYTF.

This clonotype is a singleton in its sample. CDR3 sequence: CASSRLGGNSKTQYF. DNA of the CDR3: TGTGCCAGCAGCCGACTCGGGGGAAACAGCAAGACCCAGTACTTC. The J gene is TRBJ2-5, the V gene TRBV11-3; D is possibly TRBD2 (6 bases). From germline, CDR1 is SGHNT and CDR2 YENEEA. V lost 5 bases and J lost 6, with 19 bases in between. There are 15 residues in the CDR3.

Only a few counts were recorded for this clonotype. The rearrangement links TRBV2 to TRBJ1-5; D is ambiguous. Germline V gene sequence: CDR1 SNHLY, CDR2 FYNNEI. The CDR3 covers 16 residues. Trimming pared 4 bases from V and 1 base from J, leaving 14 bases between. CDR3 DNA: TGTGCCAGCAGTGGTCAGTGGGAAGTCAGCAATCAGCCCCAGCATTTT. It translates to CASSGQWEVSNQPQHF. Filled out from reference TRBV2 and TRBJ1-5, the complete variable domain reads EPEVTQTPSHQVTQMGQEVILRCVPISNHLYFYWYRQILGQKVEFLVSFYNNEISEKSEIFDDQFSVERPDGSNFTLKIRSTKLEDSAMYFCASSGQWEVSNQPQHFGDGTRLSIL.

This chain uses TRBV7-2 with TRBJ1-2; no reliable D call. Trimming cost V 2 bases and J 5 bases, with 15 bases left between them. CDR1 SGHTA and CDR2 FQGNSA come from the germline V gene. This CDR3 region has 15 residues. CDR3 loop: CASSLNPGPLYGYTF. CDR3 sequence (DNA): TGTGCCAGCAGCTTAAATCCCGGACCGCTTTATGGCTACACCTTC.

This chain connects TRBV5-4 to TRBJ2-7; D possibly corresponds to TRBD2 (5 bases). V was trimmed by 3 bases and J by 6 bases, leaving 13 bases between them. The CDR3 runs 13 residues. Germline V gives CDR1 SGHNT, CDR2 YYREEE (reference sequence). Here the CDR3 reads CASSSRGVREQYF. The CDR3 coding sequence is TGTGCCAGCAGCTCTCGGGGAGTTCGCGAGCAGTACTTC.

About this clonotype: A much larger clone is a single base away; this may be a read error. The chain carries TRBV25-1 and TRBJ1-1; D remains unclear. The CDR3 consists of 15 residues. With 3 bases removed from V and 1 base from J, the gap between germline ends came to 12 bases. The germline V gene has CDR1 MGHDK and CDR2 SYGVNS. The CDR3 spells CASSDPGEGNTEAFF. CDR3 DNA sequence: TGTGCCAGCAGTGACCCGGGAGAGGGGAACACTGAAGCTTTCTTT. The whole variable domain, filled in from reference TRBV25-1 and TRBJ1-1, reads EADIYQTPRYLVIGTGKKITLECSQTMGHDKMYWYQQDPGMELHLIHYSYGVNSTEKGDLSSESTVSRIRTEHFPLTLESARPSHTSQYLCASSDPGEGNTEAFFGQGTRLTVV.

CDR3: CASSQDGTFSATNEKLFF. The CDR3 DNA reads TGTGCCAGCAGCCAAGATGGTACATTCTCAGCCACTAATGAAAAACTGTTTTTT. The rearrangement uses TRBV4-2 and TRBJ1-4; D is undetermined. CDR1 LGHNA and CDR2 YNFKEQ come from the germline V gene. The CDR3 runs 18 residues. Trimming took 0 bases from V and 2 from J, leaving 16 bases between them.

This clonotype was observed many times. The V call is TRBV28, the J call TRBJ1-1; D is perhaps TRBD1 (5 bases). The V gene's germline CDR1 is MDHEN and CDR2 SYDVKM. The CDR3 is made up of 15 amino acids. V lost 2 bases, J lost 0 bases, and 10 bases lay in between. The CDR3 loop reads CASSLQGTMNTEAFF. The CDR3, as DNA: TGTGCCAGCAGTTTACAGGGCACGATGAACACTGAAGCTTTCTTT.

This clonotype has more than one count but fewer than ten. The CDR3 DNA follows: TGTGCCAGCAGTTTAAATTTAGGGGCGTCAAATGAAAAACTGTTTTTT. Protein product: CASSLNLGASNEKLFF. V is TRBV12-3 or TRBV12-4 and J is TRBJ1-4; the D gene is possibly TRBD1 (5 bases). The CDR3 totals 16 residues. V was shortened by 2 bases and J by 5 bases, with 15 bases between the two germline ends.

The V gene is TRBV7-2, the J gene TRBJ1-1; the D is unclear. CDR1 SGHTA and CDR2 FQGNSA come from the germline V gene. CDR3 size: 15 residues. The V and J ends lost 0 bases and 3 bases respectively, with 11 bases between them. The DNA for the CDR3 is TGTGCCAGCAGCTTAGCCCCCCTCCCCGACACTGAAGCTTTCTTT. This translates into CASSLAPLPDTEAFF.

The chain couples TRBV5-1 to TRBJ1-6, with no clear D. The CDR3 spans 15 residues. Between the trimmed V and J ends, which lost 0 bases and 8 bases, there was a span of 12 bases. The germline V gene encodes CDR1 SGHRS and CDR2 YFSETQ. CDR3 sequence reads: CASSLDSGQYSPLHF. Here the CDR3 DNA reads TGCGCCAGCAGCTTGGATTCAGGTCAATATTCACCCCTCCACTTT.

This clonotype was found a few times. The chain recombines TRBV19 with TRBJ1-5; unclear D gene. The germline CDR1 and CDR2 sequences are LNHDA and SQIVND (reference sequence). Trimming removed 9 bases at V and 0 bases at J, with 18 bases between. The CDR3 covers 16 residues. In DNA, the CDR3 is TGTGCCAGCAGTTCCGCCGAGGGAACTAGCAATCAGCCCCAGCATTTT. Translating it yields CASSSAEGTSNQPQHF.

This clonotype was counted between two and nine times. The gene calls are TRBV28 and TRBJ1-5; D unclear. The germline V and J ends were trimmed by 6 bases and 9 bases, with 12 bases remaining between them. The CDR3 has 12 amino acids. From germline, CDR1 is MDHEN and CDR2 SYDVKM. The CDR3 protein is CASSPQQSPQHF. The DNA of the CDR3 is TGTGCCAGCAGCCCCCAGCAGTCGCCCCAGCATTTT.

This clonotype was seen at least ten times. This sequence joins TRBV25-1 and TRBJ2-7, with TRBD1 identical over 12 bases. CDR1 and CDR2 (germline): MGHDK, SYGVNS. The V segment lost 1 base and the J segment 5 bases; nucleotides outside the gene matches: 3. The CDR3 is 15 amino acids. CDR3 amino acids: CASSEWGTGGHEQYF. The CDR3 DNA reads TGTGCCAGCAGTGAATGGGGGACAGGGGGCCACGAGCAGTACTTC.

The chain links TRBV28 to TRBJ2-7, with 11 bases lining up with TRBD1. CDR1 and CDR2 from the germline V gene are MDHEN and SYDVKM. V was pared by 4 bases and J by 6 bases, with 5 bases of the junction left unmatched. CDR3 length: 14 residues. The CDR3 DNA follows: TGTGCCAGCAGTTCGGACAGGGGGCGTAGCGAGCAGTACTTC. It translates to CASSSDRGRSEQYF.

This chain connects TRBV12-3 or TRBV12-4 to TRBJ2-1; either TRBD1 or TRBD2 may fit D (5 bases each). Trimming stripped 6 bases from V and 4 bases from J, with 19 bases between. The CDR3 runs 16 residues. CDR3 loop: CASSFQGPNSYNEQFF. The CDR3 DNA sequence: TGTGCCAGCAGCTTCCAGGGACCTAATTCTTACAATGAGCAGTTCTTC.

As for this clonotype: One junction end disagrees with the germline gene, perhaps due to a read error. This sequence joins TRBV6-2 or TRBV6-3 and TRBJ1-1; D is unresolved. Looked up from germline, CDR1 is MNHEY and CDR2 is SVGEGT. The CDR3 spans 13 residues. The DNA for the CDR3 is TGTGCCAGCAGCCTTACTCTGAACACTGAAGCTCTCTTT. It encodes CASSLTLNTEALF.

The chain employs TRBV10-3 and TRBJ1-1; unclear D gene. Germline CDR1 ENHRY, CDR2 SYGVKD. The CDR3 totals 15 residues. V was trimmed by 0 bases and J by 8 bases, leaving 16 bases between them. The CDR3 here is CAISESGRPSEEAFF. Here the CDR3 DNA reads TGTGCCATCAGTGAGTCAGGTAGGCCCTCGGAGGAAGCTTTCTTT.

In its sample, this clonotype was seen a few times. CDR3 sequence reads: CSARDQPRGDLLNQPQHF. CDR3 nucleotides: TGCAGTGCTAGAGATCAGCCCCGGGGGGACTTACTCAATCAGCCCCAGCATTTT. The rearrangement uses TRBV20-1 and TRBJ1-5; the D gene is possibly TRBD1 (5 bases). V lost 0 bases to trimming and J lost 3 bases, with 21 bases between them. Germline CDR1 is DFQATT and CDR2 is SNEGSKA (reference sequence). This CDR3 spans 18 amino acids.